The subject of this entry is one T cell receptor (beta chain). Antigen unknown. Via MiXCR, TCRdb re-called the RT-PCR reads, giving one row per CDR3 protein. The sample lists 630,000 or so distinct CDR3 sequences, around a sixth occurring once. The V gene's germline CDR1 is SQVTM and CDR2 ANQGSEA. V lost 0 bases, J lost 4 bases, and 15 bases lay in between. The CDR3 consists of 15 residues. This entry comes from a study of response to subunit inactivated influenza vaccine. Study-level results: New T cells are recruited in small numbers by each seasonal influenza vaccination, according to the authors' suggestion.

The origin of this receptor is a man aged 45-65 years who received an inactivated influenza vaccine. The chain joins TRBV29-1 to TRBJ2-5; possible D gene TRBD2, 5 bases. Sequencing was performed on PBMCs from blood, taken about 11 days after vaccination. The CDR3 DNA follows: TGCAGCGTTGAAGATTCAGAGGGAGACGGAGAGACCCAGTACTTC. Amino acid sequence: CSVEDSEGDGETQYF. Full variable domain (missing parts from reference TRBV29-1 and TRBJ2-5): SAVISQKPSRDICQRGTSLTIQCQVDSQVTMMFWYRQQPGQSLTLIATANQGSEATYESGFVIDKFPISRPNLTFSTLTVSNMSPEDSSIYLCSVEDSEGDGETQYFGPGTRLLVL.